This entry features one T cell receptor (beta chain) sequence. The data are from a study of technical replicates of blood from a few donors. CDR1 is MNHEY and CDR2 is SVGAGI in the germline V gene. The ends lost 0 bases at V and 10 bases at J; junction bases unmatched: 2. CDR3 length: 15 amino acids. Assay used: immunoSEQ multiplex PCR; TCRdb lists only in-frame clones, some missing. The sample yields about 83,000 clones, 92% seen once. The chain combines TRBV6-5 with TRBJ1-6; 11 bases line up with TRBD1. The TCR was taken from a human donor in good health. Sequencing was done on a sample of T cells isolated from PBMCs. The CDR3 is CASSYSGTGGSPLHF. The DNA for the CDR3 is TGTGCCAGCAGTTACTCAGGGACAGGGGGATCACCCCTCCACTTT.